Listed below are T cell receptor beta chains from one sample, sequenced in a study of beta chain features in type 1 diabetes. Clones were sequenced by immunoSEQ multiplex PCR, and TCRdb holds only the in-frame ones, with some missing. The sample has hundreds of thousands of clones; roughly a sixth are singletons. The sequenced sample was naive CD4+ T cells from blood. These receptors were obtained from a man between 18 and 29 years old in good health. Each CDR3 is given with its conserved first and last residue. The D gene is left open where the match is weak. Clone size is stated in some rows and not others, as once, few, many or a class when expanded.

J,size,D,V,CDR3,DNA
TRBJ2-1,few,TRBD2,TRBV7-9,CASSLIASGIFGNEQFF,TGTGCCAGCAGCTTAATCGCTAGCGGGATTTTTGGCAATGAGCAGTTCTTC
TRBJ1-1,.,.,TRBV7-6,CASSQQNQGNTEAFF,TGTGCCAGCAGCCAACAGAATCAGGGAAACACTGAAGCTTTCTTT
TRBJ2-1,.,TRBD2,TRBV2,CASRDGTSGVYNEQFF,TGTGCCAGCAGAGACGGGACTAGCGGGGTATACAATGAGCAGTTCTTC
TRBJ1-2,.,.,TRBV27,CASSLSLQGYYGYTF,TGTGCCAGCAGTTTATCCCTACAGGGTTACTATGGCTACACCTTC
TRBJ2-1,.,.,TRBV11-3,CASSSYYYNEQFF,TGTGCCAGCAGCTCCTACTACTACAATGAGCAGTTCTTC
TRBJ2-7,.,TRBD2,TRBV7-6,CASSPQRRGGYEQYF,TGTGCCAGCAGCCCCCAGCGGAGGGGAGGGTACGAGCAGTACTTC
TRBJ2-6,.,.,TRBV7-3,CASSSGAGANVLTF,TGTGCCAGCAGCTCGGGGGCTGGGGCCAACGTCCTGACTTTC
TRBJ2-4,few,.,TRBV5-1,CASSRTVIGGLAKNIQYF,TGCGCCAGCAGCCGCACAGTGATCGGAGGGTTAGCCAAAAACATTCAGTACTTC
TRBJ2-7,.,TRBD1,TRBV6-5,CASSPVGQGSSEQYF,TGTGCCAGCAGCCCCGTGGGACAGGGGTCGAGTGAGCAGTACTTC
TRBJ2-1,few,TRBD2,TRBV10-3,CAIRGTREQFF,TGTGCCATCAGGGGGACTAGAGAGCAGTTCTTC
TRBJ2-4,.,.,TRBV28,CASSLRVGVQYF,TGTGCCAGCAGTTTACGGGTTGGGGTTCAGTACTTC
TRBJ2-5,few,.,TRBV7-2,CASSLDGVIGTRVYF,TGTGCCAGCAGCTTAGATGGGGTGATCGGGACTCGCGTGTACTTC
TRBJ2-1,.,TRBD2,TRBV27,CASSLPRTSGSKLSSYNEQFF,TGTGCCAGCAGTTTACCGCGGACTAGCGGGAGTAAATTGAGCTCCTACAATGAGCAGTTCTTC
TRBJ1-3,.,TRBD1,TRBV28,CASSLWARGPGNTIYF,TGTGCCAGCAGTTTATGGGCCAGGGGGCCTGGAAACACCATATATTTT
TRBJ2-1,few,.,TRBV19,CASSIWGGSSYNEQFF,TGTGCCAGTAGTATTTGGGGAGGCAGCTCCTACAATGAGCAGTTCTTC
TRBJ2-2,few,.,TRBV4-3,CASSQEGVTGELFF,TGCGCCAGCAGCCAAGAAGGGGTAACCGGGGAGCTGTTTTTT
TRBJ1-2,few,TRBD1,TRBV5-8,CASSLGTGRNYGYTF,TGTGCCAGCAGCTTGGGGACAGGAAGAAACTATGGCTACACCTTC
TRBJ2-5,few,.,TRBV20-1,CSARVGETQYF,TGCAGTGCTAGAGTAGGGGAGACCCAGTACTTC
TRBJ1-2,.,.,TRBV5-4,CASSPGHTNYGYTF,TGTGCCAGCAGCCCGGGACACACTAACTATGGCTACACCTTC
TRBJ2-7,.,TRBD2,TRBV7-8,CASSFSGRGVHEQYF,TGTGCCAGCAGCTTCAGCGGACGGGGGGTCCACGAGCAGTACTTC
TRBJ2-7,.,TRBD1,TRBV6-6,CASRDRGRPEQYF,TGTGCCAGCCGGGACAGGGGGCGCCCAGAGCAGTACTTC
TRBJ1-1,.,.,TRBV5-1,CASSTGTLNTEAFF,TGCGCCAGCAGCACGGGGACATTGAACACTGAAGCTTTCTTT
TRBJ2-1,.,TRBD2,TRBV9,CASSVGVAGGPGNEQFF,TGTGCCAGCAGCGTAGGAGTAGCGGGAGGGCCGGGCAATGAGCAGTTCTTC
TRBJ1-1,few,TRBD1,TRBV10-3,CAISLTGRTEAFF,TGTGCCATCAGCCTGACAGGGCGGACTGAAGCTTTCTTT
TRBJ2-1,.,.,TRBV19,CASSRRIRRDPSNEQFF,TGTGCCAGTAGTAGAAGGATAAGGAGGGACCCCTCCAATGAGCAGTTCTTC
TRBJ1-5,.,.,TRBV28,CASSLRGRGYQPQHF,TGTGCCAGCAGTTTACGCGGACGGGGTTATCAACCCCAGCATTTT
TRBJ1-1,few,.,TRBV19,CASSIRTPLNTEAFF,TGTGCCAGTAGTATACGGACGCCTCTGAACACTGAAGCTTTCTTT
TRBJ2-1,.,.,TRBV2,CASRGVAPYNEQFF,TGTGCTTCCCGTGGGGTAGCGCCTTACAATGAGCAGTTCTTC
TRBJ2-7,.,.,TRBV27,CASKRTAYEQYF,TGTGCCAGCAAGAGGACAGCCTACGAGCAGTACTTC
TRBJ2-3,few,.,TRBV7-9,CASSPVGGGTDTQYF,TGTGCCAGCAGTCCAGTCGGGGGAGGCACAGATACGCAGTATTTT
TRBJ1-5,few,TRBD1,TRBV27,CASSKQTGDQPQHF,TGTGCCAGCAGTAAACAGACAGGGGATCAGCCCCAGCATTTT
TRBJ2-1,.,TRBD1,TRBV15,CATSRVSTGLKHNEQFF,TGTGCCACCAGCAGAGTCTCGACAGGGCTAAAGCACAATGAGCAGTTCTTC
TRBJ1-1,few,.,TRBV6-7,CASSFLGTEAFF,TGTGCCAGCAGTTTCCTAGGCACTGAAGCTTTCTTT
TRBJ1-4,few,.,TRBV29-1,CSVANWGGEKLFF,TGCAGCGTTGCTAATTGGGGAGGTGAAAAACTGTTTTTT
TRBJ1-1,.,.,TRBV7-8,CASSAEGQMNTEAFF,TGTGCCAGCAGCGCCGAGGGCCAAATGAACACTGAAGCTTTCTTT
TRBJ2-4,few,.,TRBV7-8,CASSSRRVLLAKNIQYF,TGTGCCAGCAGCTCGCGTAGGGTACTCCTAGCCAAAAACATTCAGTACTTC
TRBJ2-7,.,.,TRBV5-1,CASSLGGLGYEQYF,TGCGCCAGCAGCTTGGGAGGTCTCGGTTACGAGCAGTACTTC
TRBJ1-2,few,.,TRBV7-2,CASSLVSGRGFGGYTF,TGTGCCAGCAGCTTAGTTAGCGGCAGGGGCTTCGGTGGCTACACCTTC
TRBJ2-2,.,TRBD1,TRBV7-7,CASSPEGTGYTGELFF,TGTGCTAGCAGCCCCGAAGGGACAGGGTACACCGGGGAGCTGTTTTTT
TRBJ2-1,.,.,TRBV7-2,CATLANPPPYNEQFF,TGTGCCACCTTAGCGAACCCGCCTCCCTACAATGAGCAGTTCTTC
TRBJ2-5,.,.,TRBV5-4,CASSRVRGLNQETQYF,TGTGCCAGCAGCCGAGTACGGGGGCTAAACCAAGAGACCCAGTACTTC
TRBJ2-4,.,TRBD2,TRBV7-2,CASSPETLFFAGDTDIQYF,TGTGCCAGCAGCCCTGAAACCCTTTTCTTTGCGGGAGATACGGACATTCAGTACTTC
TRBJ2-7,.,.,TRBV28,CASSLGSEQYF,TGTGCCAGCAGTTTGGGGTCCGAGCAGTACTTC
TRBJ2-2,.,TRBD2,TRBV30,CAWSPGLAGRLNAGELFF,TGTGCCTGGAGTCCCGGACTAGCGGGACGTCTGAACGCCGGGGAGCTGTTTTTT
TRBJ1-1,.,TRBD1,TRBV7-2,CASSLGDRLIMNTEAFF,TGTGCCAGCAGCTTAGGGGACAGGTTAATCATGAACACTGAAGCTTTCTTT
TRBJ1-2,.,TRBD1,TRBV7-3,CASSLNPGGFPIGYTF,TGTGCCAGCAGCTTAAACCCAGGGGGTTTCCCTATCGGCTACACCTTC